The sequence of this T cell receptor (beta chain) was determined in a study of identical twins. Germline values: CDR1 SGHVS, CDR2 FNYEAQ. The V end lost 5 bases, the J end lost 7 bases, and 15 bases lay between the germline ends. The CDR3 length is 14 residues. Template switching supplied a universal primer site; unique molecular identifiers were carried on the cDNA. TCRdb independently ran MiXCR on the 5' RACE reads; one entry per CDR3 protein. The data contain about 530,000 distinct CDR3 sequences, about 20% of them seen just once; the ten biggest clones take up approximately 0.49%. To note about this clonotype: Its matching antigen is unknown.

Findings of the study overall: Analyses of zero insertions could, in part, be confounded by invariant MAIT and iNKT cells.

This sample was shared with a second study, whose subject was yellow fever vaccine responses in identical twins.

The rearrangement joins TRBV7-6 to TRBJ2-1; the D gene is possibly TRBD1 (5 bases). Sequenced sample: CD4+ T cells sorted from blood. The TCR was taken from a young woman in good health. CDR3 in amino acids: CASSELRQRNEQFF. DNA of the CDR3: TGTGCCAGCAGCGAGTTAAGACAGAGAAATGAGCAGTTCTTC.